Presented here are 2 T cell receptor beta chains from one specimen sequenced in a study of cytomegalovirus exposure and HLA in healthy donors. Primers included in the PCR were 60 Vbeta and 13 Jbeta primers. The table came from immunoSEQ multiplex PCR; TCRdb's copy has only in-frame clones and leaves some out. Counted here are about 160,000 clones, roughly 80% occurring once; the ten biggest clones make up around 4.3%. Material: PBMCs. These receptors were obtained from a man aged 30-40 years in good health and CMV-seronegative.

This clone was picked up a small number of times. The chain is built from TRBV18 and TRBJ1-1, with 8 bases that match TRBD1. Unmatched junction bases numbered 5, after V lost 4 bases and J lost 4 bases. Germline CDR1 and CDR2: KGHSH and LQKENI. The CDR3 is made up of 14 amino acids. The CDR3 DNA reads TGTGCCAGCTCACGGGCAGGGGGCAGCACTGAAGCTTTCTTT. Amino acid sequence: CASSRAGGSTEAFF.

A few counts support this clone. This chain links TRBV4-1 with TRBJ2-7, with D uncertain. The CDR3 loop spans 14 amino acids. V lost 4 bases, J lost 0 bases, and 10 bases lay in between. Looked up from germline, CDR1 is MGHRA and CDR2 is YSYEKL. The CDR3 spells CASSRLTSSYEQYF. CDR3 in DNA: TGCGCCAGCAGCCGCTTGACAAGCTCCTACGAGCAGTACTTC.